The clone carrying this T cell receptor beta chain appeared a few times. The antigen is unknown. This sample is drawn from a study of blood T cells in healthy people across ages. Overall study: Per every two T cells, about one barcoded beta molecule was captured by template switching. Study-level findings and limits: When set beside aged donors, long-lived donors presented more naive CD4+ cells and higher diversity.

The V and J ends lost 4 bases and 0 bases respectively, with 7 bases between them. The CDR3 has 15 amino acids. Germline CDR1 is SGHVS and CDR2 is FQNEAQ. The second PCR ran roughly 6 to 11 cycles with a sample-barcoded 5' primer and J-beta primers. Unique molecular identifiers of 12 random nucleotides labeled each cDNA. One entry per CDR3 protein results from TCRdb running MiXCR on the 5' RACE reads. Altogether about 830,000 distinct CDR3 sequences are present, 60% to 80% being singletons, with the ten largest covering roughly 25%. J is TRBJ2-6 and V is TRBV7-8; D gene uncertain. Material for sequencing was blood. This TCR derives from a man aged 25-45 years in good health. In nucleotides, the CDR3 is TGTGCCAGCAGCTATTACGGCTCTGGGGCCAACGTCCTGACTTTC. The encoded protein is CASSYYGSGANVLTF.